The 27 T cell receptor beta chains presented below share a single source sample, sequenced in a study of blood T cell repertoires in COVID-19 (dated by TCRdb to the early 2020s). Preparation of the library involved the immunoSEQ multiplex PCR assay. The table was pulled from immuneACCESS by TCRdb, which kept in-frame rearrangements only. Such tables lose some clones; where checked, under half of the loss comes from unresolved V genes, and the rest has no known cause. Here the sample has about 330,000 clones; roughly 90% occur a single time. The biggest ten clones account for approximately 17% of the sample. The sequenced sample consisted of PBMCs or T cells enriched from blood (not recorded which). These receptors originate from a woman in her 30s who had recovered from COVID-19.

V is TRBV7-8 and J is TRBJ2-7; 9 nucleotides agree with TRBD2. Germline V gene data show CDR1 as SGHVS and CDR2 as FQNEAQ. V dropped 4 bases and J dropped 3; count of bases not matched to a gene: 25. This CDR3 comprises 21 residues. In DNA, the CDR3 is TGTGCCAGCAGCTCCCACCGCGTGGGACTAGCCGAAGCTAAGACCCTCTACGAGCAGTACTTC. It translates to CASSSHRVGLAEAKTLYEQYF.

The chain links TRBV7-3 to TRBJ2-3, with 7 bases identical to TRBD2. Unmatched junction bases numbered 5, after V lost 2 bases and J lost 3 bases. Germline V gene lookup returns CDR1 SGHTA and CDR2 FQGTGA. The CDR3 extends over 15 amino acids. The CDR3 nucleotides are TGTGCCAGCAGCTTAGTTGGGGGGGATACAGATACGCAGTATTTT. Translation gives CASSLVGGDTDTQYF.

This sequence joins TRBV5-1 and TRBJ2-5; TRBD1 agrees at 7 bases. The CDR3 is 13 residues long. Germline CDR1 SGHRS, CDR2 YFSETQ. J was trimmed by 1 base and V by 7 bases; bases with no gene match: 4. The CDR3 reads CASSGTVQETQYF. As DNA, the CDR3 is TGCGCCAGCTCCGGGACAGTCCAAGAGACCCAGTACTTC. The full variable domain, rest sourced from reference TRBV5-1 and TRBJ2-5, is KAGVTQTPRYLIKTRGQQVTLSCSPISGHRSVSWYQQTPGQGLQFLFEYFSETQRNKGNFPGRFSGRQFSNSRSEMNVSTLELGDSALYLCASSGTVQETQYFGPGTRLLVL.

The rearrangement joins TRBV4-2 to TRBJ2-7, with 9 bases matching TRBD2. The length of the CDR3 is 16 residues. J gave up 1 base and V 3 bases, and 7 bases lay outside the gene matches. The germline V gene encodes CDR1 LGHNA and CDR2 YNFKEQ. This chain's CDR3 is CASSHGSSGASYEQYF. In nucleotides, the CDR3 is TGTGCCAGCAGCCATGGCTCTAGCGGGGCTTCCTACGAGCAGTACTTC.

The chain recombines TRBV29-1 with TRBJ2-1, with 10 positions matching TRBD2. Germline values: CDR1 SQVTM, CDR2 ANQGSEA. Trimming at V came to 1 base and at J to 4 bases, leaving 16 bases not matched to a gene. This CDR3 is 19 amino acids long. The CDR3 loop reads CSVEGFDSTVTSGYNEQFF. In DNA, the CDR3 is TGCAGCGTTGAAGGGTTCGACAGTACGGTGACTAGCGGGTACAATGAGCAGTTCTTC.

This chain connects TRBV19 to TRBJ2-7; TRBD2 is a possible D gene (6 bases). Germline V CDR1 and CDR2: LNHDA, SQIVND (reference sequence). The CDR3 contains 11 residues. V shed 5 bases and J shed 6 bases, with 8 bases lying between them. CDR3 loop: CASSRDSEQYF. The CDR3 DNA follows: TGTGCCAGTAGTCGGGACTCCGAGCAGTACTTC.

This clone was picked up a small number of times. The V and J genes are TRBV7-9 and TRBJ2-7; 9 nucleotides match TRBD1. The trim removed 0 bases at V and 1 base at J, leaving 4 bases unmatched. Germline CDR1 and CDR2: SEHNR and FQNEAQ (reference sequence). This CDR3 region has 16 residues. This CDR3 reads CASSLATGTGSYEQYF. CDR3 sequence (DNA): TGTGCCAGCAGCTTAGCAACCGGGACAGGGTCCTACGAGCAGTACTTC.

The rearrangement uses TRBV5-8 and TRBJ1-1; 12 bases are a match to TRBD1. J lost 1 base, V lost 6 bases, and 10 bases had no gene match. From germline, CDR1 is SGHTS and CDR2 YDEGEE. The length of the CDR3 is 17 residues. This chain's CDR3 is CASTPGTGGRRNTEAFF. The CDR3 nucleotides are TGTGCCAGCACCCCAGGGACAGGGGGCCGACGGAACACTGAAGCTTTCTTT.

The V call is TRBV15, the J call TRBJ2-3; 7 bases are shared with TRBD2. CDR1 and CDR2 (germline): LNHNV, YYDKDF (reference sequence). The CDR3 spans 14 residues. V was clipped by 3 bases and J by 0 bases; unmatched bases: 0. CDR3 residues: CATSSSGSTDTQYF. CDR3 DNA: TGTGCCACCAGCAGTAGCGGGAGCACAGATACGCAGTATTTT.

The chain couples TRBV6-2 or TRBV6-3 to TRBJ2-3; D is possibly TRBD2 (6 bases). The CDR3 is made up of 19 amino acids. Deletions cut 5 bases from V and 1 base from J, with 25 bases between. Germline lookup yields CDR1 MNHEY and CDR2 SVGEGT. CDR3 region: CASSPAGTEKPHCTDTQYF. CDR3 coding DNA: TGTGCCAGCAGTCCCGCCGGGACTGAAAAGCCGCACTGCACAGATACGCAGTATTTT.

In this sample, this clone turned up once. J is TRBJ2-2 and V is TRBV4-2, with 11 bases that match TRBD2. The CDR3 loop spans 15 amino acids. Trimming at V came to 0 bases and at J to 8 bases, leaving 2 bases not matched to a gene. Germline V gives CDR1 LGHNA, CDR2 YNFKEQ. In DNA form, the CDR3 reads TGTGCCAGCAGCCAAGATCGACTAGCGGGGGGGGAGCTGTTTTTT. Protein product: CASSQDRLAGGELFF.

The V call is TRBV4-3, the J call TRBJ1-4, with 7 positions matching TRBD1. The ends lost 2 bases at V and 7 bases at J; junction bases unmatched: 7. The CDR3 extends over 15 amino acids. Germline CDR1 LGHNA, CDR2 YSLEER. CDR3 sequence reads: CASSQNRGVGEKLFF. Here the CDR3 DNA reads TGCGCCAGCAGCCAAAACAGGGGAGTGGGTGAAAAACTGTTTTTT.

The chain joins TRBV27 to TRBJ1-2; the match to TRBD1 covers 7 bases. Germline values: CDR1 MNHEY, CDR2 SMNVEV (reference sequence). V lost 4 bases and J lost 7; bases outside the gene matches: 12. This CDR3 is built from 15 residues. CDR3 region: CASSSWSGGIGGYTF. The CDR3 DNA is TGTGCCAGCAGTTCGTGGTCAGGGGGGATCGGTGGCTACACCTTC.

This chain links TRBV18 with TRBJ1-3; D is possibly TRBD1 (6 bases). Germline loops: CDR1 KGHSH, CDR2 LQKENI. The CDR3 length is 14 residues. Between the trimmed V and J ends, which lost 8 bases and 4 bases, there was a span of 15 bases. Here the CDR3 reads CASQSTGPGNTIYF. CDR3 in DNA: TGTGCCAGCCAGTCAACAGGGCCCGGAAACACCATATATTTT.

This sequence joins TRBV7-2 and TRBJ2-5; a possible D gene is TRBD2 (5 bases). CDR3 length: 15 amino acids. Germline-derived CDR1 and CDR2 are SGHTA and FQGNSA. V lost 0 bases and J 1 base, leaving 9 bases between the germline ends. CDR3 protein: CASSLARGLQETQYF. CDR3 DNA sequence: TGTGCCAGCAGCTTAGCGAGAGGACTCCAAGAGACCCAGTACTTC.

The gene calls are TRBV28 and TRBJ1-2, with a weak D call TRBD1 (5 bases). Germline loops: CDR1 MDHEN, CDR2 SYDVKM. The CDR3 contains 11 residues. V was pared by 8 bases and J by 4 bases, with 8 bases between. The CDR3 reads CASGASYGYTF. For the CDR3, the DNA is TGTGCCAGCGGGGCGAGCTATGGCTACACCTTC.

The CDR3 DNA reads TGTGCCAGCAGACCATCTTGGACAGGGCCCTACGAGCAGTACTTC. It yields the protein CASRPSWTGPYEQYF. The J gene is TRBJ2-7, the V gene TRBV3-1 (or the pseudogene TRBV3-2); 8 nucleotides align to TRBD1. This CDR3 comprises 15 residues. With V trimmed by 6 bases and J by 2 bases, 9 bases remained unmatched. Germline V gives CDR1 LGHDT, CDR2 YNNKEL (reference sequence).

V and J are TRBV5-6 and TRBJ2-3, with D tentatively TRBD2 (6 bases). V was cut by 4 bases and J by 6 bases, with 15 bases left in between. The CDR3 is 14 amino acids. CDR1 and CDR2 (germline): SGHDT, YYEEEE. DNA for the CDR3: TGTGCCAGCAGCACGGGACTCATCCCGGATACGCAGTATTTT. This encodes CASSTGLIPDTQYF.

This chain joins TRBV27 and TRBJ2-1; 9 bases agree with TRBD2. From germline, CDR1 is MNHEY and CDR2 SMNVEV (reference sequence). CDR3 size: 15 residues. V trimming: 6 bases; J trimming: 4 bases; junction bases outside the gene matches: 7. CDR3 bases: TGTGCCAGCAGGAGGCTGACTAGCGGATACAATGAGCAGTTCTTC. Translated, it gives CASRRLTSGYNEQFF.

This clone was recorded once. The chain uses TRBV5-4 and TRBJ2-7; TRBD2 agrees at 8 bases. The CDR3 runs 14 residues. Trimming cost V 5 bases and J 4 bases; bases outside gene matches: 8. CDR1 is SGHNT, CDR2 YYREEE, per germline (reference sequence). CDR3 in amino acids: CASRKAGEAYEQYF. In DNA form, the CDR3 reads TGTGCCAGCAGGAAAGCGGGAGAGGCTTACGAGCAGTACTTC. Looking up the rest from reference TRBV5-4 and TRBJ2-7 gives the full variable domain: ETGVTQSPTHLIKTRGQQVTLRCSSQSGHNTVSWYQQALGQGPQFIFQYYREEENGRGNFPPRFSGLQFPNYSSELNVNALELDDSALYLCASRKAGEAYEQYFGPGTRLTVT.

The rearrangement uses TRBV27 and TRBJ1-1; the match to TRBD1 covers 10 bases. Germline CDR1 reads MNHEY; CDR2 reads SMNVEV (reference sequence). This CDR3 spans 18 amino acids. The junction had 10 bases not matched to a gene; V was cut back by 0 bases and J by 3 bases. CDR3 in DNA: TGTGCCAGCAGTTTATCGGGACAGGGGCCCGGCCTGGACACTGAAGCTTTCTTT. It translates to CASSLSGQGPGLDTEAFF.

The chain links TRBV18 to TRBJ2-1, with 7 bases fitting TRBD2. Germline V CDR1 and CDR2: KGHSH, LQKENI. The CDR3 length is 13 residues. The J segment lost 7 bases and the V segment lost 6 bases, leaving 6 bases of the junction unmatched. CDR3 region: CASSLTSTNEQFF. CDR3 bases: TGTGCCAGCTCCCTGACTAGCACAAATGAGCAGTTCTTC.

The V gene is TRBV27, the J gene TRBJ2-3; D is ambiguous. The CDR3 covers 12 residues. Germline-derived CDR1 and CDR2 are MNHEY and SMNVEV (reference sequence). V was cut by 4 bases and J by 8 bases, with 10 bases left in between. The CDR3 nucleotides read TGTGCCAGCAGTTCTAGATATGGTACGCAGTATTTT. Its protein product is CASSSRYGTQYF.

Ten or more counts support this clone. The chain recombines TRBV11-2 with TRBJ2-5, with a weak D call TRBD1 (5 bases). The CDR3 is 15 amino acids. Trimming took off 5 bases at V and 2 bases at J, with 15 bases between the two ends. The germline CDR1 and CDR2 sequences are SGHAT and FQNNGV. CDR3 in amino acids: CASSLGVGAQETQYF. The CDR3 region has the DNA TGTGCCAGCAGCCTAGGCGTAGGGGCTCAAGAGACCCAGTACTTC.

This rearrangement joins TRBV3-1 (or the pseudogene TRBV3-2) to TRBJ1-1, with 9 positions matching TRBD1. The J segment lost 4 bases and the V segment lost 7 bases, leaving 7 bases of the junction unmatched. Per germline, CDR1 LGHDT and CDR2 YNNKEL (reference sequence). This CDR3 has 14 residues. CDR3 sequence reads: CASKPQGARTEAFF. As DNA, the CDR3 is TGTGCCAGCAAACCACAGGGGGCACGCACTGAAGCTTTCTTT.

The rearrangement joins TRBV5-1 to TRBJ2-1, with 9 nucleotides matching TRBD2. This CDR3 region has 16 residues. Per the germline V gene, CDR1 is SGHRS and CDR2 is YFSETQ. Trimming took 1 base from V and 7 from J; bases not matched to a gene: 9. CDR3 amino acids: CASSLSPSGIRNEQFF. The CDR3 nucleotides are TGCGCCAGCAGCTTGTCGCCTAGCGGGATAAGGAATGAGCAGTTCTTC.

The CDR3 nucleotides read TGTGCCAGCAGCCAAGGACAGATCCCTGGAAACACCATATATTTT. This translates into CASSQGQIPGNTIYF. J is TRBJ1-3 and V is TRBV3-1 (or the pseudogene TRBV3-2); the D gene is possibly TRBD1 (5 bases). CDR1 is LGHDT and CDR2 is YNNKEL in the germline V gene (reference sequence). CDR3 length: 15 residues. V shed 1 base and J shed 2 bases, with 9 bases lying between them.